This is a list of T cell receptor beta chains from one sample in a study of T cells in Graves' hyperthyroidism and ophthalmopathy. TCRdb itself ran the multiplex PCR reads through MiXCR, one entry per CDR3 protein. The sample yields 300,000 to 350,000 distinct CDR3 sequences, roughly a fifth seen once. Material: blood. Receptor source: a woman aged 45-60 years with Graves' hyperthyroidism. The conserved cysteine and the conserved F or W are not part of the CDR3 here. The order of the fields is V gene, J gene, CDR3 protein.

v_gene: TRBV6-1
j_gene: TRBJ1-1
CDR3aa: ASRPGTGGSTGTEAF

v_gene: TRBV7-8
j_gene: TRBJ1-2
CDR3aa: ASSTSLGGYT

v_gene: TRBV6-2/TRBV6-3
j_gene: TRBJ2-4
CDR3aa: ASSYGTVQNIQY

v_gene: TRBV7-8
j_gene: TRBJ1-5
CDR3aa: ASSFRTGALN

v_gene: TRBV2
j_gene: TRBJ1-2
CDR3aa: ASSEGAGYGYT

v_gene: TRBV13
j_gene: TRBJ2-7
CDR3aa: ASSLSPSGTLLFEQY

v_gene: TRBV28
j_gene: TRBJ1-2
CDR3aa: ASSFAGRDGYT

v_gene: TRBV4-1
j_gene: TRBJ2-1
CDR3aa: ASSQTGLIYNEQF

v_gene: TRBV6-1
j_gene: TRBJ2-1
CDR3aa: ASGGIGSYNEQF

v_gene: TRBV19
j_gene: TRBJ1-1
CDR3aa: ASSPDGGIPEAF

v_gene: TRBV18
j_gene: TRBJ2-7
CDR3aa: ASSPSGGYEQY

v_gene: TRBV2
j_gene: TRBJ2-2
CDR3aa: ASRDSGTGENTGELF

v_gene: TRBV28
j_gene: TRBJ1-1
CDR3aa: ASSPQQRPGTEAF

v_gene: TRBV11-2
j_gene: TRBJ2-2
CDR3aa: ASWGDRVLGELF

v_gene: TRBV6-2/TRBV6-3
j_gene: TRBJ1-1
CDR3aa: ASSGNSYSEAF

v_gene: TRBV20-1
j_gene: TRBJ2-7
CDR3aa: SASTSGYYEQY

v_gene: TRBV5-6
j_gene: TRBJ2-3
CDR3aa: ASSLALAATDTQY

v_gene: TRBV7-9
j_gene: TRBJ2-4
CDR3aa: ASSLGVRGQGKNIQY

v_gene: TRBV28
j_gene: TRBJ1-6
CDR3aa: ASSFSNSPLH

v_gene: TRBV7-9
j_gene: TRBJ2-7
CDR3aa: ASSPTGGKSSYEQY

v_gene: TRBV10-3
j_gene: TRBJ2-7
CDR3aa: AIRGLAGGLEQY

v_gene: TRBV6-5
j_gene: TRBJ2-7
CDR3aa: ASSYSPQVRSYEQY

v_gene: TRBV12-3/TRBV12-4
j_gene: TRBJ2-5
CDR3aa: ASSFAGQGFQETQY

v_gene: TRBV3-1
j_gene: TRBJ1-1
CDR3aa: ASSQGRVTEAF

v_gene: TRBV27
j_gene: TRBJ2-2
CDR3aa: ASQDRGHTGELF

v_gene: TRBV7-3
j_gene: TRBJ1-2
CDR3aa: ASSSPGSNYGYT

v_gene: TRBV7-2
j_gene: TRBJ2-5
CDR3aa: ASSPTGQVPHLGGEY

v_gene: TRBV3-1
j_gene: TRBJ2-7
CDR3aa: ASSQGLLGYEQY